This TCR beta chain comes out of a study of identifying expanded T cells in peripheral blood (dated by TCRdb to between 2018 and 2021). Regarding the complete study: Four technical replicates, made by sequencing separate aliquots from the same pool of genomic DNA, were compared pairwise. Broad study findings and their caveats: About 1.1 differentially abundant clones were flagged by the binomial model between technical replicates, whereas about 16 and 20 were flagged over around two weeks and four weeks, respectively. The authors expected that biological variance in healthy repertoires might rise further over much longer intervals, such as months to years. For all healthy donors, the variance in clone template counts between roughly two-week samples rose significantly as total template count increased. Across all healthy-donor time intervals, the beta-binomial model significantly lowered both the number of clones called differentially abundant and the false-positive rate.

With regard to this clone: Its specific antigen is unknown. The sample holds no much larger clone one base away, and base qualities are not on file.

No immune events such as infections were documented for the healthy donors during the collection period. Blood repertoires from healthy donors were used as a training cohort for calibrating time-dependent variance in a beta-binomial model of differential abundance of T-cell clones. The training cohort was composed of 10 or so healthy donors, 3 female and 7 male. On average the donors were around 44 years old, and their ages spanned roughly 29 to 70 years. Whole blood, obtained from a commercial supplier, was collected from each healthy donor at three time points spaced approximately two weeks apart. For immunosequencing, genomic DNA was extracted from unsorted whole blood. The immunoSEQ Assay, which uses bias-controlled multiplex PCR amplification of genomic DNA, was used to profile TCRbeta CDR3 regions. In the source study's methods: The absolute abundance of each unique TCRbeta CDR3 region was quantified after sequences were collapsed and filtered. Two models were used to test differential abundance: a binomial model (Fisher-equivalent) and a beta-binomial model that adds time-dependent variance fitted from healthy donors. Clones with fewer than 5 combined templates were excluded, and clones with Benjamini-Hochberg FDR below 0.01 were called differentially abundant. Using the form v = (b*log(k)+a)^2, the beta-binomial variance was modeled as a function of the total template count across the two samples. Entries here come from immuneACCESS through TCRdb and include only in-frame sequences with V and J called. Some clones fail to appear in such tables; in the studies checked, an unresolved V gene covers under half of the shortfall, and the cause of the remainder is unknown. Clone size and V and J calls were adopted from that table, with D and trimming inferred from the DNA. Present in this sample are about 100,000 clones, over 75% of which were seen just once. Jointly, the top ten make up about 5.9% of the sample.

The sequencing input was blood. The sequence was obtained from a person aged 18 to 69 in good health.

The CDR3 protein sequence reads: CASSVPNTEAFF. DNA sequence: TGTGCCAGCAGCGTACCGAACACTGAAGCTTTCTTT. This chain joins TRBV5-4 to TRBJ1-1; the D gene cannot be resolved reliably. The germline V gene (reference sequence) supplies CDR1 SGHNT and CDR2 YYREEE. There are 12 amino acids in the CDR3, from cysteine to phenylalanine inclusive. Solely the CDR3 DNA is kept, with 36 bases framed from the first base. V loses 4 bases, J loses 1 base, and the germline ends lie 5 bases apart.